This is a list of T cell receptor beta chains from one sample in a study of post-analysis software for immune sequencing data. MiXCR, applied by TCRdb to the PCR reads, yields one record per CDR3 protein. Found here are about 540,000 distinct CDR3 sequences, around a third of them singletons; the top ten hold around 6%. The sequenced sample consisted of blood. These TCRs come from a girl younger than 18 with multiple sclerosis. Both conserved end residues are part of each CDR3. The D gene is left open where the match is weak. Rows give clone size only sometimes, using once, few, many, or a class for an expanded clone.

j_call v_call d_call clone_size cdr3_aa cdr3_nt
TRBJ1-1 TRBV12-3/TRBV12-4 - - CASSLLGDNRLINTEAFF TGTGCCAGCAGTTTATTGGGGGACAACCGTTTGATCAACACTGAAGCTTTCTTT
TRBJ1-4 TRBV4-2 TRBD1 few CASSQDYTGGFEKLFF TGTGCCAGCAGCCAAGATTACACAGGGGGCTTTGAAAAACTGTTTTTT
TRBJ2-7 TRBV10-3 - few CAQSSEGVEQYF TGTGCCCAATCTTCAGAGGGGGTCGAGCAGTACTTC
TRBJ2-7 TRBV15 - - CATSRIPRSGSSYNEQYF TGTGCCACCAGCAGGATCCCTCGCTCAGGGAGCTCCTACAATGAGCAGTACTTC
TRBJ1-1 TRBV12-3/TRBV12-4 - - CASSLPQRGRSEAFF TGTGCCAGCAGTTTACCGCAGCGGGGACGATCTGAAGCTTTCTTT
TRBJ2-5 TRBV4-1 TRBD2 few CASSQESSRASGLQETQYF TGCGCCAGCAGCCAAGAATCCTCCCGGGCTAGCGGTCTCCAAGAGACCCAGTACTTC
TRBJ2-3 TRBV9 TRBD2 few CASSVELAGGDTQYF TGTGCCAGCAGCGTAGAACTAGCGGGGGGCGATACGCAGTATTTT
TRBJ2-7 TRBV7-6 TRBD2 - CASSLLAGEGEQYF TGTGCCAGCAGCTTGCTAGCGGGGGAGGGGGAGCAGTACTTC
TRBJ2-5 TRBV20-1 - few CSAWRQGGSPNLQETQYF TGCAGTGCGTGGAGACAAGGCGGCTCACCGAACCTCCAAGAGACCCAGTACTTC
TRBJ1-2 TRBV14 - - CASSQEIIGGSGGYTF TGTGCCAGCAGCCAAGAGATTATCGGGGGCTCAGGAGGCTACACCTTC
TRBJ2-7 TRBV5-1 TRBD2 - CASSLRPGGSYEQYF TGCGCCAGCAGCTTGCGTCCGGGGGGCTCCTACGAGCAGTACTTC
TRBJ2-5 TRBV5-1 TRBD2 - CASSFTSGPQETQYF TGCGCCAGCAGCTTTACTAGCGGGCCCCAAGAGACCCAGTACTTC
TRBJ1-2 TRBV7-9 - - CASSLGPQGLNYGYTF TGTGCCAGCAGCTTAGGGCCCCAGGGCCTTAACTATGGCTACACCTTC
TRBJ1-1 TRBV28 - few CASSSPWENTEAFF TGTGCCAGCAGTTCACCCTGGGAGAACACTGAAGCTTTCTTT
TRBJ1-2 TRBV12-3/TRBV12-4 - - CASSFSPGAGGYTF TGTGCCAGCAGTTTTTCACCGGGGGCCGGGGGCTACACCTTC
TRBJ2-7 TRBV20-1 TRBD1 - CSGVGTGKHEQYF TGCAGTGGAGTAGGGACAGGGAAACACGAGCAGTACTTC
TRBJ2-7 TRBV7-8 TRBD1 few CASSQRQGKYF TGTGCCAGCAGCCAAAGACAGGGGAAGTACTTC
TRBJ1-2 TRBV20-1 - few CSARGRYGYTF TGCAGTGCTAGAGGCAGATATGGCTACACCTTC
TRBJ2-7 TRBV5-8 - - CASGGREQYF TGTGCCAGCGGAGGACGCGAGCAGTACTTC
TRBJ1-2 TRBV6-5 - few CASSDIISNYGYTF TGTGCCAGCAGTGACATAATTTCCAACTATGGCTACACCTTC